Listed here are 24 T cell receptor beta chains from one sample, sequenced in a study of control samples from healthy donors and cancer patients. Assay used: immunoSEQ multiplex PCR; TCRdb lists only in-frame clones, some missing. In the table there are approximately 170,000 clones, about 90% of which are singletons. Sequencing was done on a sample of blood. The receptors shown here come from a woman between 45 and 65 years old in good health.

This clone was observed a single time. The rearrangement uses TRBV10-2 and TRBJ2-5, with 14 bases aligning to TRBD2. Trimming removed 6 bases from V and 4 bases from J; junction bases left unmatched: 16. The CDR3 contains 19 residues. Looked up from germline, CDR1 is WSHSY and CDR2 is SAAADI. The CDR3 DNA is TGCGCCAGCAGCCAGAAGAGACTAGCGGGAGGGCCCGGTGTAGAGACCCAGTACTTC. It codes for CASSQKRLAGGPGVETQYF.

The CDR3 DNA sequence: TGTGCCAGCAGCTTGGGACAGCCCACAGATACGCAGTATTTT. Amino acid sequence: CASSLGQPTDTQYF. The chain is built from TRBV7-9 and TRBJ2-3; 7 nucleotides line up with TRBD1. V was clipped by 3 bases and J by 2 bases; unmatched bases: 2. The CDR3 spans 14 residues. Germline V CDR1 and CDR2: SEHNR, FQNEAQ (reference sequence).

The gene calls are TRBV27 and TRBJ2-7; 9 bases agree with TRBD1. Germline V gene sequence: CDR1 MNHEY, CDR2 SMNVEV (reference sequence). This CDR3 comprises 15 residues. V shed 6 bases, J shed 7 bases, and the junction held 13 bases outside the gene matches. The CDR3 nucleotides read TGTGCCAGCAGCCCGGACAGGGGAGGATCGGGTGAGCAGTACTTC. Translation: CASSPDRGGSGEQYF.

The J gene is TRBJ1-2, the V gene TRBV24-1, with 9 bases aligning to TRBD1. CDR3 size: 14 residues. V gave up 3 bases and J gave up 7 bases; unmatched junction bases: 5. Germline V gene sequence: CDR1 KGHDR, CDR2 SFDVKD. CDR3 amino acids: CATSDPRDRAGYTF. CDR3 coding DNA: TGTGCCACCAGTGATCCTCGGGACAGGGCTGGCTACACCTTC.

The chain links TRBV18 to TRBJ1-5; 9 positions match TRBD1. In germline, CDR1 is KGHSH, CDR2 LQKENI. Trimming cost V 4 bases and J 4 bases; bases outside gene matches: 8. CDR3 length: 16 amino acids. CDR3 amino acids: CASSQLDRGGNQPQHF. DNA for the CDR3: TGTGCCAGCTCACAACTCGACAGGGGGGGTAATCAGCCCCAGCATTTT. The complete variable domain, with remaining parts taken from reference TRBV18 and TRBJ1-5, reads NAGVMQNPRHLVRRRGQEARLRCSPMKGHSHVYWYRQLPEEGLKFMVYLQKENIIDESGMPKERFSAEFPKEGPSILRIQQVVRGDSAAYFCASSQLDRGGNQPQHFGDGTRLSIL.

This clone was counted a single time. The DNA for the CDR3 is TGTGCCAGCAGCTCCAGGGGGCAGGGGACTGAAGCTTTCTTT. Its translation is CASSSRGQGTEAFF. V usage is TRBV11-3 and J usage is TRBJ1-1; 8 bases are a match to TRBD1. The CDR3 covers 14 residues. V lost 4 bases to trimming and J lost 5 bases; unmatched junction nucleotides: 6. In germline, CDR1 is SGHNT, CDR2 YENEEA.

The CDR3 nucleotides are TGTGCCATCAGGGAACAGGGGAGTCAGCCCCAGCATTTT. This sequence encodes CAIREQGSQPQHF. The chain has TRBV10-3 and TRBJ1-5; 7 nucleotides match TRBD1. This CDR3 is 13 amino acids long. Germline V gives CDR1 ENHRY, CDR2 SYGVKD. V lost 6 bases to trimming and J lost 6 bases; unmatched junction nucleotides: 5.

The rearrangement uses TRBV5-1 and TRBJ1-1, with 7 bases identical to TRBD1. V lost 5 bases and J lost 0; bases outside the gene matches: 10. The CDR3 length is 16 residues. The V gene's germline CDR1 is SGHRS and CDR2 YFSETQ. The CDR3 protein is CASRQNPGTVNTEAFF. As DNA, the CDR3 is TGCGCCAGCAGGCAAAATCCCGGGACAGTGAACACTGAAGCTTTCTTT.

The rearrangement uses TRBV7-9 and TRBJ2-1; 7 positions match TRBD2. Germline V gene sequence: CDR1 SEHNR, CDR2 FQNEAQ (reference sequence). The CDR3 spans 13 residues. Unmatched junction bases numbered 6, after V lost 0 bases and J lost 13 bases. CDR3 in DNA: TGTGCCAGCAGCTTAGCGGGGAGGGGCCGACAGTTCTTC. This gives the protein CASSLAGRGRQFF.

The chain carries TRBV10-1 and TRBJ1-1; D call uncertain. The ends were cut back, 6 bases at V and 10 bases at J, with 9 bases in the middle. Germline lookup yields CDR1 WNHNN and CDR2 SYGVQD (reference sequence). The CDR3 runs to 10 residues. CDR3 amino acids: CASRKGSAFF. The CDR3 region has the DNA TGCGCCAGCAGGAAAGGATCAGCTTTCTTT.

The DNA for the CDR3 is TGTGCCAGCAGCTTAGCTGGGTGGGGGACCGGGGAGCTGTTTTTT. Translation: CASSLAGWGTGELFF. The chain uses TRBV7-2 and TRBJ2-2; perhaps D is TRBD1 or TRBD2 (5 bases each). This CDR3 region has 15 residues. The V gene lost 0 bases and the J gene lost 5 bases, with 10 bases spanning the gap. The germline CDR1 and CDR2 sequences are SGHTA and FQGNSA.

The chain recombines TRBV7-7 with TRBJ2-2; D is uncertain. V was trimmed by 5 bases and J by 1 base, leaving 17 bases between them. This CDR3 contains 17 residues. The germline V gene encodes CDR1 SSHAT and CDR2 FNYEAQ (reference sequence). The chain's CDR3 is CASSPNTPGLNTGELFF. CDR3 coding DNA: TGTGCCAGCAGCCCGAATACCCCAGGTCTGAACACCGGGGAGCTGTTTTTT.

The chain combines TRBV10-3 with TRBJ2-6, with a possible D match to TRBD1 (6 bases). Germline CDR1 and CDR2: ENHRY and SYGVKD. The CDR3 contains 16 residues. V was clipped by 6 bases and J by 4 bases, with 16 bases between them. CDR3 residues: CAIRTGPNLGANVLTF. Written as DNA, the CDR3 is TGTGCCATCAGGACAGGTCCGAATCTCGGGGCCAACGTCCTGACTTTC.

The chain couples TRBV28 to TRBJ2-7, with 9 bases matching TRBD1. V shed 8 bases, J shed 3 bases, and the junction held 14 bases outside the gene matches. The CDR3 extends over 16 amino acids. Germline values: CDR1 MDHEN, CDR2 SYDVKM. As DNA, the CDR3 is TGTGCCAGCGCGGGACAGGGCCCTTACAATTACTACGAGCAGTACTTC. Translating gives CASAGQGPYNYYEQYF.

The rearrangement joins TRBV5-4 to TRBJ1-2; the D is unclear. Germline V lookup: CDR1 SGHNT, CDR2 YYREEE (reference sequence). V was cut by 0 bases and J by 2 bases, with 11 bases left in between. CDR3 length equals 15 residues. CDR3 in DNA: TGTGCCAGCAGCTTGGATCCGGCCCAGAACTATGGCTACACCTTC. Amino acid sequence: CASSLDPAQNYGYTF.

This clone occurred a few times. The J gene is TRBJ1-6, the V gene TRBV14, with TRBD1 matching over 8 bases. V gave up 4 bases and J gave up 9 bases; unmatched junction bases: 11. The CDR3 has 16 amino acids. Germline CDR1 SGHDN, CDR2 FVKESK. The CDR3 DNA is TGTGCCAGCAGCCCGGACAGGGTCCGTGTCGGTTCACCCCTCCACTTT. Translating gives CASSPDRVRVGSPLHF.

V usage is TRBV29-1 and J usage is TRBJ1-4, with D possibly being TRBD1 (5 bases). Looked up from germline, CDR1 is SQVTM and CDR2 is ANQGSEA. The CDR3 runs 12 residues. In nucleotides, the CDR3 is TGCAGTGGGGGAGGGCTTAATGAAAAACTGTTTTTT. Translation gives CSGGGLNEKLFF.

The CDR3 loop reads CASSILAGGNYNEQFF. In DNA form, the CDR3 reads TGTGCCAGTAGTATTTTAGCGGGGGGGAACTACAATGAGCAGTTCTTC. The gene calls are TRBV19 and TRBJ2-1, with 11 positions matching TRBD2. The J segment lost 3 bases and the V segment lost 3 bases, leaving 4 bases of the junction unmatched. This CDR3 region has 16 residues. Germline values: CDR1 LNHDA, CDR2 SQIVND (reference sequence).

The chain employs TRBV6-6 and TRBJ2-7, with D perhaps matching TRBD1 or TRBD2 (6 bases each). CDR3 length equals 13 residues. The germline V gene encodes CDR1 MNHNY and CDR2 SVGAGI (reference sequence). V lost 2 bases and J 5 bases, leaving 10 bases between the germline ends. CDR3 nucleotide sequence: TGTGCCAGCAGTTACGGGGGGCCCAACGAGCAGTACTTC. The encoded protein is CASSYGGPNEQYF.

The chain has TRBV30 and TRBJ2-5; TRBD1 aligns across 9 bases. The junction had 4 bases not matched to a gene; V was cut back by 3 bases and J by 2 bases. The CDR3 is 14 residues long. Germline V gives CDR1 GTSNPN, CDR2 SVGIG (reference sequence). CDR3 DNA sequence: TGTGCCTGGAGCTTCGGGACAGGGCAAGAGACCCAGTACTTC. Amino acid sequence: CAWSFGTGQETQYF. The full variable domain, in which reference TRBV30 and TRBJ2-5 provide the parts outside the CDR3, is SQTIHQWPATLVQPVGSPLSLECTVEGTSNPNLYWYRQAAGRGLQLLFYSVGIGQISSEVPQNLSASRPQDRQFILSSKKLLLSDSGFYLCAWSFGTGQETQYFGPGTRLLVL.

The rearrangement joins TRBV6-2 or TRBV6-3 to TRBJ2-5, with 7 bases aligning to TRBD1. Germline loops: CDR1 MNHEY, CDR2 SVGEGT. The CDR3 spans 16 residues. V shed 3 bases and J 6 bases; nucleotides not matched to a gene: 13. The CDR3 loop reads CASSYILGQRAQTQYF. In DNA, the CDR3 is TGTGCCAGCAGTTATATTCTGGGACAGAGGGCGCAGACCCAGTACTTC.

The rearrangement joins TRBV5-1 to TRBJ1-3; tentative D call: TRBD1 (6 bases). Germline V gives CDR1 SGHRS, CDR2 YFSETQ. Between the trimmed V and J ends, which lost 0 bases and 2 bases, there was a span of 9 bases. The CDR3 totals 15 residues. Here the CDR3 reads CASSLGQVAGNTIYF. The CDR3 DNA sequence: TGCGCCAGCAGCTTGGGACAGGTGGCTGGAAACACCATATATTTT.

This sequence joins TRBV6-5 and TRBJ1-2; maybe TRBD1 (5 bases). CDR3 length equals 15 residues. Germline values: CDR1 MNHEY, CDR2 SVGAGI. Trimming pared 4 bases from V and 2 bases from J, leaving 14 bases between. The CDR3 sequence: CASSSPGGSNYGYTF. CDR3 nucleotides: TGTGCCAGCAGTTCGCCCGGGGGGAGCAACTATGGCTACACCTTC.

J is TRBJ2-2 and V is TRBV12-3 or TRBV12-4; D gene unclear. CDR3 length equals 13 residues. V was pared by 6 bases and J by 1 base, with 6 bases between. The CDR3 bases are TGTGCCAGCAGCGAAGAGAACACCGGGGAGCTGTTTTTT. It translates to CASSEENTGELFF.